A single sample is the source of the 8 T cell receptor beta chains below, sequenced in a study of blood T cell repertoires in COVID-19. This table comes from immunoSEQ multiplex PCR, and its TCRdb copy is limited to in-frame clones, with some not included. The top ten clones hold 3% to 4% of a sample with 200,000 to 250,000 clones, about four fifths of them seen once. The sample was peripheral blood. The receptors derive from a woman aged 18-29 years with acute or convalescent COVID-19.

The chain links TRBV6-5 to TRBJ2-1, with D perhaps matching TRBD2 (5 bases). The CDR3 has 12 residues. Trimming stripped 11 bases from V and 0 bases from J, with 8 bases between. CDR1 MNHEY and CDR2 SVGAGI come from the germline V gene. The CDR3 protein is CAVGSSYNEQFF. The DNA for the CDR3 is TGTGCCGTAGGGAGCTCCTACAATGAGCAGTTCTTC.

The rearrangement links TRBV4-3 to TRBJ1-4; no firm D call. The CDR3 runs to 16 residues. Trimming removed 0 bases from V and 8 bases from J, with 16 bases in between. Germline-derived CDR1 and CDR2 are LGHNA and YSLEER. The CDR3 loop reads CASSQDLTSTVEKLFF. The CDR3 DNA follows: TGCGCCAGCAGCCAAGATTTAACTTCTACGGTGGAAAAACTGTTTTTT.

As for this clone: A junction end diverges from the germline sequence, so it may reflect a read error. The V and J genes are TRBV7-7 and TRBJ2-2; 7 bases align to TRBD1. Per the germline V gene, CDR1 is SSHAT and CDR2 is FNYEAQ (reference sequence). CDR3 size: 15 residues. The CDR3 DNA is TGTGCTAGCAGCCCATCCGGGACAGCAGCCGGGGAGCTGTTTTTT. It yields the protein CASSPSGTAAGELFF.

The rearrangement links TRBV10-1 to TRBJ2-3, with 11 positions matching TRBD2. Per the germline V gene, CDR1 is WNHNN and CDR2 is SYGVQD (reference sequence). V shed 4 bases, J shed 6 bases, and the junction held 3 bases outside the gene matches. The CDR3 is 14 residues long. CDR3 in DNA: TGCGCCAGCAGTGCCGGGACTAGCGGCGATACGCAGTATTTT. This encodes CASSAGTSGDTQYF.

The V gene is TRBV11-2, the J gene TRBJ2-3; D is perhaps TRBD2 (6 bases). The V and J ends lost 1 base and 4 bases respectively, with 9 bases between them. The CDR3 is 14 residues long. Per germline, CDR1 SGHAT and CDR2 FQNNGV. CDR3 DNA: TGTGCCAGCAGCTTAGTGGGCGGGGCAGATACGCAGTATTTT. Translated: CASSLVGGADTQYF.

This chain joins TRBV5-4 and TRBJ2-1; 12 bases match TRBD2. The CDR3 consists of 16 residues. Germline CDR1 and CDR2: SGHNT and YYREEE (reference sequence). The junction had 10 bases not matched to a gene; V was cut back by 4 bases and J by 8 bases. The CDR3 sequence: CASSMASGRAVYEQFF. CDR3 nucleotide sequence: TGTGCCAGCAGCATGGCTAGCGGGAGGGCCGTTTATGAGCAGTTCTTC.

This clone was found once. The CDR3 here is CASSQTTGAQYF. CDR3 DNA: TGTGCCAGCAGCCAAACCACAGGGGCCCAGTACTTC. The chain uses TRBV9 and TRBJ2-7; TRBD1 matches at 7 bases. There are 12 residues in the CDR3. Germline V lookup: CDR1 SGDLS, CDR2 YYNGEE. Trimming at V came to 4 bases and at J to 10 bases, leaving 8 bases not matched to a gene.

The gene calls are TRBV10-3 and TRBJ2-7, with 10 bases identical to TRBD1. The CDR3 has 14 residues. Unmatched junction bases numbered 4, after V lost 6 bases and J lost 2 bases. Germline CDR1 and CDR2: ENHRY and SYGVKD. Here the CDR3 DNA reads TGTGCCATCAGAGCCGGGACAGGGGCCTACGAGCAGTACTTC. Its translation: CAIRAGTGAYEQYF.